These 8 T cell receptor beta chains were all obtained from the same sample, sequenced in a study of blood T cells in healthy people across ages (dated by TCRdb to about 2015). The library came from 5' RACE. This sample was sequenced with an Illumina HiSeq 2500. A second PCR of about 6 to 11 cycles was performed with a sample-barcoded 5' primer and a J-beta primer mix. Using fastp trimming at Q25 and MiXCR clonotype assembly, TCRdb reanalyzed the public sequencing data and kept in-frame beta chains. Identical CDR3 proteins give one entry, which carries the most common genes and DNA. The sample table holds about 1.4 million distinct CDR3 sequences, of which roughly 64% were seen once. The ten biggest clones cover 6.5% to 8.5% of the sample. Sequencing was done on a sample of blood. The receptors shown here come from a man between 18 and 35 years old in good health.

This rearrangement joins TRBV20-1 to TRBJ2-5, with D tentatively TRBD1 or TRBD2 (5 bases each). The J call is in doubt because the DNA end fits TRBJ2-7 better. Germline V gene sequence: CDR1 DFQATT, CDR2 SNEGSKA (reference sequence). This CDR3 region has 14 residues. CDR3 coding DNA: TGCAGTGCTAGAGCCTTGTACGAGGGGTACGAGCAGTACTTC. Translation gives CSARALYEGYEQYF.

This clonotype showed up just once. J is TRBJ2-7 and V is TRBV27, with TRBD1 as a possible D gene (5 bases). V lost 6 bases and J lost 0, with 9 bases in between. Germline V gene sequence: CDR1 MNHEY, CDR2 SMNVEV (reference sequence). The CDR3 runs 13 residues. CDR3 nucleotide sequence: TGTGCCAGCAGGGGGCTATACTCCTACGAGCAGTACTTC. This codes for CASRGLYSYEQYF.

V is TRBV29-1 and J is TRBJ1-2, with 9 bases that match TRBD1. The germline V gene has CDR1 SQVTM and CDR2 ANQGSEA. The CDR3 contains 14 residues. Trimming took 4 bases from V and 9 from J; bases not matched to a gene: 12. In nucleotides, the CDR3 is TGCAGCGTTGGATCGGGGGACAGGGATAGTCGCTACACCTTC. Protein sequence: CSVGSGDRDSRYTF. Supplemented by reference TRBV29-1 and TRBJ1-2, the full variable domain reads SAVISQKPSRDICQRGTSLTIQCQVDSQVTMMFWYRQQPGQSLTLIATANQGSEATYESGFVIDKFPISRPNLTFSTLTVSNMSPEDSSIYLCSVGSGDRDSRYTFGSGTRLTVV.

The V and J genes are TRBV5-1 and TRBJ2-5; tentative D call: TRBD2 (6 bases). The CDR3 contains 14 residues. Trimming removed 9 bases at V and 1 base at J, with 16 bases between. Germline CDR1 reads SGHRS; CDR2 reads YFSETQ. CDR3 protein: CATHRDSTQETQYF. DNA for the CDR3: TGCGCCACCCATCGGGACTCTACCCAAGAGACCCAGTACTTC.

V is TRBV7-9 and J is TRBJ1-4; the D is unclear. The V gene's germline CDR1 is SEHNR and CDR2 FQNEAQ (reference sequence). The V gene lost 2 bases and the J gene lost 3 bases, with 13 bases spanning the gap. The length of the CDR3 is 16 residues. The CDR3 DNA is TGTGCCAGCAGCTTACTCCTCTTGAGCGCTAATGAAAAACTGTTTTTT. It codes for CASSLLLLSANEKLFF.

The gene calls are TRBV21-1 and TRBJ1-2. TRBV21-1 corresponds to a pseudogene. The CDR3 length is 9 residues. DNA of the CDR3: TGTGCCATCCCTCCTCGACCCACCTTC. Translating it yields CAIPPRPTF.

CDR3 in amino acids: CASSPYPLNEKLFF. The CDR3 DNA sequence: TGTGCCAGCAGCCCCTATCCTTTGAATGAAAAACTGTTTTTT. This rearrangement joins TRBV6-5 to TRBJ1-4; D is undetermined. Germline CDR1 reads MNHEY; CDR2 reads SVGAGI. V lost 6 bases and J lost 5, with 13 bases in between. The CDR3 is 14 residues long.

Points on this clonotype: The junction does not match germline at one end; this may be a read error. The chain is built from TRBV15 and TRBJ1-1; possible D gene TRBD1, 5 bases. The CDR3 runs to 13 residues. In germline, CDR1 is LNHNV, CDR2 YYDKDF (reference sequence). For the CDR3, the DNA is TGTGCCACCAGCAGAGATCAAGGGACTGAAGTTTTCTTT. Encoded protein: CATSRDQGTEVFF.